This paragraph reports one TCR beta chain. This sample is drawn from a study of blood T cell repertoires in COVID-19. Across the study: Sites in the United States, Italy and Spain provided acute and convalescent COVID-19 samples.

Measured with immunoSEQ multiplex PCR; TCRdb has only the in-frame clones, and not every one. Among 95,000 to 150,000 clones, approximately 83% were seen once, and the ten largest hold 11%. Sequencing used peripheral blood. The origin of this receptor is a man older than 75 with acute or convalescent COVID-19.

CDR3 sequence (DNA): TGCGCCAGCAGCTCCTCGACAGGGTCTACCGGGGAGCTGTTTTTT. Translated: CASSSSTGSTGELFF. The chain employs TRBV5-1 and TRBJ2-2; 7 bases match TRBD1. The germline CDR1 and CDR2 sequences are SGHRS and YFSETQ. The J segment lost 5 bases and the V segment lost 3 bases, leaving 7 bases of the junction unmatched. CDR3 length equals 15 residues.